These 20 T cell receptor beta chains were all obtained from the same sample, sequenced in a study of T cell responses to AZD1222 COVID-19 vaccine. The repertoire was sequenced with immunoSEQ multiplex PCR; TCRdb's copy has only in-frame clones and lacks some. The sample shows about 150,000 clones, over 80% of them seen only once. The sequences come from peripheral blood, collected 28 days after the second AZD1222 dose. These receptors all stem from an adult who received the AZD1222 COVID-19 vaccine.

The CDR3: CASSARGPTDTQYF. The DNA for the CDR3 is TGTGCCAGCAGCGCAAGGGGTCCCACAGATACGCAGTATTTT. The chain has TRBV5-4 and TRBJ2-3, with a tentative D call TRBD1 (5 bases). V dropped 4 bases and J dropped 2 bases, with 11 bases sitting between them. Germline V gives CDR1 SGHNT, CDR2 YYREEE (reference sequence). The CDR3 spans 14 residues.

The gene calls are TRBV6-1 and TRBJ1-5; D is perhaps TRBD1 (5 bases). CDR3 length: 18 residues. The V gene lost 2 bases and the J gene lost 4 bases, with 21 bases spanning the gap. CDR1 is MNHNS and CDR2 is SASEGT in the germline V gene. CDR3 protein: CASSEYPWAGGLNQPQHF. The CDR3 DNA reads TGTGCCAGCAGTGAATACCCATGGGCCGGGGGACTAAATCAGCCCCAGCATTTT.

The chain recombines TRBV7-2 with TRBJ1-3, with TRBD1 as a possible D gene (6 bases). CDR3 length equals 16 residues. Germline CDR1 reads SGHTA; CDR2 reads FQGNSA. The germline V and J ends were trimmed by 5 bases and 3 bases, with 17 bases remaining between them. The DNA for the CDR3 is TGTGCCAGCAGCCGGGGAGGGGGGGCGAGTGGAAACACCATATATTTT. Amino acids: CASSRGGGASGNTIYF.

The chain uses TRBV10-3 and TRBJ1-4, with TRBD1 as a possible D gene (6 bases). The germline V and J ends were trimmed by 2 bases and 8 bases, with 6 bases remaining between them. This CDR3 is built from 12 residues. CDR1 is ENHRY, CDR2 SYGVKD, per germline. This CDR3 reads CAISEQGEKLFF. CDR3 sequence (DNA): TGTGCCATCAGTGAGCAGGGGGAAAAACTGTTTTTT.

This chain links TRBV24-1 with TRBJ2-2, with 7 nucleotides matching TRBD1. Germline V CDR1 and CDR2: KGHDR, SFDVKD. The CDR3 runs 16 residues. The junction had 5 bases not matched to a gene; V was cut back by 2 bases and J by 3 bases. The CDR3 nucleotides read TGTGCCACCAGTGATTCCGGACAGGCGTACACCGGGGAGCTGTTTTTT. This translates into CATSDSGQAYTGELFF.

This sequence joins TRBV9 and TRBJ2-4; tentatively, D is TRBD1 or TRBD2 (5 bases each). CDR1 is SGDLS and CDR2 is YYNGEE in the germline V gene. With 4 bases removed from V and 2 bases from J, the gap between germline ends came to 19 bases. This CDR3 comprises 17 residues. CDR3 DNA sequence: TGTGCCAGCAGCATTAGGAGAGGGGTTTTAACCAAAAACATTCAGTACTTC. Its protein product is CASSIRRGVLTKNIQYF.

The CDR3 nucleotides read TGTGCCGAGGGACAGGCGAACTATGGCTACACCTTC. Encoded protein: CAEGQANYGYTF. This chain connects TRBV5-4 to TRBJ1-2; 8 bases match TRBD1. The CDR3 runs to 12 residues. Germline loops: CDR1 SGHNT, CDR2 YYREEE (reference sequence). Trimming removed 10 bases from V and 2 bases from J; junction bases left unmatched: 4.

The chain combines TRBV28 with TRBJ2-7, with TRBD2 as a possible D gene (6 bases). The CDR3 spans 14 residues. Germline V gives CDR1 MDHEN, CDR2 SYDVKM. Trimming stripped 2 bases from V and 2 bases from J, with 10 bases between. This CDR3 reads CASSLGGRTYEQYF. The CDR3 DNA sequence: TGTGCCAGCAGTTTAGGGGGGAGAACCTACGAGCAGTACTTC. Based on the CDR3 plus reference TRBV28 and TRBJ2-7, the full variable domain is DVKVTQSSRYLVKRTGEKVFLECVQDMDHENMFWYRQDPGLGLRLIYFSYDVKMKEKGDIPEGYSVSREKKERFSLILESASTNQTSMYLCASSLGGRTYEQYFGPGTRLTVT.

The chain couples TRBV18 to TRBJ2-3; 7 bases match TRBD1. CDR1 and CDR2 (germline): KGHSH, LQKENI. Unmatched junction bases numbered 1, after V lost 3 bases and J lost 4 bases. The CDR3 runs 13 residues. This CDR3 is CASSPRGSDTQYF. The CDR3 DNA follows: TGTGCCAGCTCACCCAGGGGGTCAGATACGCAGTATTTT. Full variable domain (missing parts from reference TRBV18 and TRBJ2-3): NAGVMQNPRHLVRRRGQEARLRCSPMKGHSHVYWYRQLPEEGLKFMVYLQKENIIDESGMPKERFSAEFPKEGPSILRIQQVVRGDSAAYFCASSPRGSDTQYFGPGTRLTVL.

As DNA, the CDR3 is TGTGCCAGCAGTTACCGGGGGAACAACCGCGAGCAGTACTTC. Translated: CASSYRGNNREQYF. V and J are TRBV6-2 or TRBV6-3 and TRBJ2-7, with D possibly matching TRBD2 (6 bases). V lost 2 bases, J lost 6 bases, and 14 bases lay in between. Germline lookup yields CDR1 MNHEY and CDR2 SVGEGT. There are 14 residues in the CDR3.

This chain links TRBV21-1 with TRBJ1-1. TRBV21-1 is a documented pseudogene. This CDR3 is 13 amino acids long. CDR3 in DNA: TGTGCCAGCAGCAAAGGAGGCCCCACTGAAGCTTTCTTT. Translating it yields CASSKGGPTEAFF.

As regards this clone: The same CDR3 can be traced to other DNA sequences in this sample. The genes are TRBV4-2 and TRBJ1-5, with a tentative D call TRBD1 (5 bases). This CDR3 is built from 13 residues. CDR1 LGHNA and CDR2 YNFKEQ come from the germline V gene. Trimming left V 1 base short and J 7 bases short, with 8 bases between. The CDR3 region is CASSQGRDQPQHF. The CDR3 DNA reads TGTGCCAGCAGCCAAGGTCGGGACCAGCCCCAGCATTTT.

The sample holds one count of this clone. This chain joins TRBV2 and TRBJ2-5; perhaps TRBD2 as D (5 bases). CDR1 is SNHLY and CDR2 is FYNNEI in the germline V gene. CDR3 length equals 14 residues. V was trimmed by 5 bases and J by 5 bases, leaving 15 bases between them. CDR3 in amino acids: CASSTQVPGETQYF. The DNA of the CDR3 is TGTGCCAGCAGTACGCAGGTTCCGGGGGAGACCCAGTACTTC.

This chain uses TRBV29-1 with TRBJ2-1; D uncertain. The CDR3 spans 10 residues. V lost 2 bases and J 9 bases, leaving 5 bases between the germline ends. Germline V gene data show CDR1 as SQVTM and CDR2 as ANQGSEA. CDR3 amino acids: CSVEPPEQFF. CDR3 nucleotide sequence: TGCAGCGTTGAACCCCCTGAGCAGTTCTTC.

The CDR3 sequence is CASTHSTNYGYTF. Here the CDR3 DNA reads TGTGCCAGTACCCACAGTACTAACTATGGCTACACCTTC. The gene calls are TRBV19 and TRBJ1-2; no definite D call. In germline, CDR1 is LNHDA, CDR2 SQIVND (reference sequence). Trimming took off 7 bases at V and 0 bases at J, with 9 bases between the two ends. This CDR3 has 13 residues.

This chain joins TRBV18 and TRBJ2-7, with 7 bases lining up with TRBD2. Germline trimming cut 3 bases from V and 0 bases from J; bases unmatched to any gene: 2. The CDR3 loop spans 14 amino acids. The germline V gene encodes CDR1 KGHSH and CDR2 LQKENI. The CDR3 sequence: CASSPGGNSYEQYF. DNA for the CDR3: TGTGCCAGCTCACCCGGGGGGAACTCCTACGAGCAGTACTTC.

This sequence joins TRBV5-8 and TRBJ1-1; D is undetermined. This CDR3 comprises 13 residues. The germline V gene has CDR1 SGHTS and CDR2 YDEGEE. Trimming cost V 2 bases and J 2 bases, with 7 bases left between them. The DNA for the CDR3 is TGTGCCAGCAGCTTTGCCAGAAACACTGAAGCTTTCTTT. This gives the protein CASSFARNTEAFF.

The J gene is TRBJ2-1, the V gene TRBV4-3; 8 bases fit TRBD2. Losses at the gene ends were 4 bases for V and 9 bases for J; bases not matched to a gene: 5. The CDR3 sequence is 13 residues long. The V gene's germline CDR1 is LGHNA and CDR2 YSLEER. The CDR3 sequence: CASSLSGNLEQFF. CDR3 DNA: TGCGCCAGCAGCCTTAGCGGGAATCTTGAGCAGTTCTTC.

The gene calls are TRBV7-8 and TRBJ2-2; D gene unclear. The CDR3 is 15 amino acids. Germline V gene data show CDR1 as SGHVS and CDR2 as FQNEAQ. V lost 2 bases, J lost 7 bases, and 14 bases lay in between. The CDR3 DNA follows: TGTGCCAGCAGCTTACTTGAGGTTCGGATCGGGGAGCTGTTTTTT. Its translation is CASSLLEVRIGELFF.

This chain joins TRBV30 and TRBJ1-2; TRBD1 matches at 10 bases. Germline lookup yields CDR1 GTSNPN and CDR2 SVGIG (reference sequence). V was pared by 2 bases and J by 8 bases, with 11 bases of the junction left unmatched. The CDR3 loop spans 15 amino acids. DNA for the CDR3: TGTGCCTGGAGTCGGGACAGGGGCCTAGCTGGGGGCTACACCTTC. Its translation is CAWSRDRGLAGGYTF.